This entry lists 15 T cell receptor beta chains sequenced from one sample in a study of cytomegalovirus exposure and HLA in healthy donors (dated by TCRdb to the late 2010s). Library preparation employed the immunoSEQ multiplex PCR assay. Held by TCRdb, this immuneACCESS table contains in-frame sequences only and omits some clones. Under half of the omission traces to an unresolved V gene where checked; the cause of the rest is unknown. The sample table holds 95,000 to 150,000 clones, of which around 86% were seen once. Of the sample, roughly 2% falls within the top ten clones. The sequenced sample was PBMCs. These receptors were collected from a woman under 30 in good health and CMV-seronegative.

Only one count was recorded for this clone. The chain joins TRBV6-1 to TRBJ2-1, with 11 positions matching TRBD1. J gave up 7 bases and V 7 bases, and 6 bases lay outside the gene matches. Germline V gene sequence: CDR1 MNHNS, CDR2 SASEGT. The CDR3 runs to 14 residues. CDR3 residues: CASTGTGGWNEQFF. CDR3 DNA sequence: TGTGCCAGCACTGGGACAGGGGGTTGGAATGAGCAGTTCTTC.

This clone has just a few counts. The chain joins TRBV28 to TRBJ2-7; 12 nucleotides match TRBD2. CDR3 length: 15 amino acids. J was trimmed by 6 bases and V by 5 bases; bases with no gene match: 8. Germline CDR1 reads MDHEN; CDR2 reads SYDVKM. The CDR3 sequence: CASSLPSGRDVEQYF. Here the CDR3 DNA reads TGTGCCAGCAGTCTACCTAGCGGGAGGGACGTCGAGCAGTACTTC.

On this clone: This same CDR3 is encoded by further DNA sequences in the sample. The CDR3 sequence is CASSLLSTDTQYF. The CDR3 DNA follows: TGTGCCAGCAGCTTACTGAGCACAGATACGCAGTATTTT. The chain recombines TRBV7-3 with TRBJ2-3; D ambiguous. The CDR3 extends over 13 amino acids. Trimming left V 2 bases short and J 0 bases short, with 3 bases between. Germline V gene sequence: CDR1 SGHTA, CDR2 FQGTGA. The full variable domain, with the rest looked up from reference TRBV7-3 and TRBJ2-3, is GAGVSQTPSNKVTEKGKYVELRCDPISGHTALYWYRQSLGQGPEFLIYFQGTGAADDSGLPNDRFFAVRPEGSVSTLKIQRTERGDSAVYLCASSLLSTDTQYFGPGTRLTVL.

This chain links TRBV11-2 with TRBJ2-1; 8 nucleotides line up with TRBD2. Germline loops: CDR1 SGHAT, CDR2 FQNNGV. The V and J ends lost 3 bases and 4 bases, in that order; junction bases with no gene match: 2. This CDR3 comprises 14 residues. The CDR3 is CASSFVAGYNEQFF. CDR3 nucleotides: TGTGCCAGCAGCTTCGTAGCGGGGTACAATGAGCAGTTCTTC.

CDR3 region: CASSLARGSYEQYF. CDR3 DNA: TGTGCCAGCAGCTTAGCAAGGGGATCCTACGAGCAGTACTTC. The J gene is TRBJ2-7, the V gene TRBV7-9, with D perhaps TRBD1 (5 bases). This CDR3 contains 14 residues. Trimming pared 0 bases from V and 1 base from J, leaving 7 bases between. The germline CDR1 and CDR2 sequences are SEHNR and FQNEAQ (reference sequence).

This chain joins TRBV10-3 and TRBJ2-2; perhaps TRBD2 as D (6 bases). The germline gives CDR1 ENHRY, CDR2 SYGVKD. This CDR3 contains 14 residues. Trimming stripped 8 bases from V and 3 bases from J, with 13 bases between. The DNA for the CDR3 is TGTGCCATCGCGGCTAGCGCGTACACCGGGGAGCTGTTTTTT. Translated: CAIAASAYTGELFF.

The chain is built from TRBV7-2 and TRBJ2-2, with 9 bases that match TRBD2. Per germline, CDR1 SGHTA and CDR2 FQGNSA. The CDR3 consists of 15 residues. The V segment lost 5 bases and the J segment 6 bases; nucleotides outside the gene matches: 7. The CDR3 DNA sequence: TGTGCCAGCAGCCCGGGACTAGCCTTCCCCGGGGAGCTGTTTTTT. It translates to CASSPGLAFPGELFF.

The table lists this clone with a few counts. The J gene is TRBJ2-7, the V gene TRBV13, with 8 bases aligning to TRBD2. Looked up from germline, CDR1 is PRHDT and CDR2 is FYEKMQ (reference sequence). The CDR3 length is 15 residues. V gave up 6 bases and J gave up 0 bases; unmatched junction bases: 7. CDR3 sequence (DNA): TGTGCCAGCAGGCCGTTAGCGGGAAACTCCTACGAGCAGTACTTC. As protein: CASRPLAGNSYEQYF. The variable domain in full, completed from reference TRBV13 and TRBJ2-7, reads AAGVIQSPRHLIKEKRETATLKCYPIPRHDTVYWYQQGPGQDPQFLISFYEKMQSDKGSIPDRFSAQQFSDYHSELNMSSLELGDSALYFCASRPLAGNSYEQYFGPGTRLTVT.

The chain carries TRBV5-1 and TRBJ1-1; D not certain. Per the germline V gene, CDR1 is SGHRS and CDR2 is YFSETQ. Trimming removed 4 bases at V and 1 base at J, with 14 bases between. CDR3 length: 15 residues. The CDR3 spells CASSIGGISNTEAFF. Here the CDR3 DNA reads TGCGCCAGCAGCATAGGAGGGATTTCGAACACTGAAGCTTTCTTT.

The gene calls are TRBV6-5 and TRBJ2-4, with D possibly matching TRBD1 (6 bases). The CDR3 is 15 residues long. Trimming stripped 6 bases from V and 7 bases from J, with 19 bases between. Looked up from germline, CDR1 is MNHEY and CDR2 is SVGAGI. CDR3 bases: TGTGCCAGCAGGCTAGGGTCGGGACAATCGAACATTCAGTACTTC. Protein product: CASRLGSGQSNIQYF.

The rearrangement uses TRBV11-3 and TRBJ2-1; 9 nucleotides match TRBD2. The germline CDR1 and CDR2 sequences are SGHNT and YENEEA. The length of the CDR3 is 16 residues. The ends lost 6 bases at V and 3 bases at J; junction bases unmatched: 9. The DNA for the CDR3 is TGTGCCAGCAGATCCTCAGCGGGAGGAAACTACAATGAGCAGTTCTTC. This sequence encodes CASRSSAGGNYNEQFF. Looking up the rest from reference TRBV11-3 and TRBJ2-1 gives the full variable domain: EAGVVQSPRYKIIEKKQPVAFWCNPISGHNTLYWYLQNLGQGPELLIRYENEEAVDDSQLPKDRFSAERLKGVDSTLKIQPAELGDSAVYLCASRSSAGGNYNEQFFGPGTRLTVL.

The genes are TRBV19 and TRBJ1-1; no clear D. Trimming removed 5 bases at V and 10 bases at J, with 20 bases between. The CDR3 runs to 14 residues. CDR1 and CDR2 (germline): LNHDA, SQIVND (reference sequence). CDR3 sequence (DNA): TGTGCCAGTAGTCCAAACCAAGGCGCGACGGGAGCTTTCTTT. This gives the protein CASSPNQGATGAFF.

J is TRBJ2-1 and V is TRBV2; a weak D match, TRBD2 (6 bases). Germline CDR1 is SNHLY and CDR2 is FYNNEI. With 6 bases removed from V and 7 bases from J, the gap between germline ends came to 16 bases. The CDR3 covers 14 residues. In nucleotides, the CDR3 is TGTGCCAGCAGACCCCGACTAGTGAGAAATGAGCAGTTCTTC. Protein sequence: CASRPRLVRNEQFF.

The chain is built from TRBV6-5 and TRBJ2-7, with TRBD1 as a possible D gene (5 bases). The CDR3 contains 13 residues. CDR1 and CDR2 from the germline V gene are MNHEY and SVGAGI. V was pared by 4 bases and J by 0 bases, with 7 bases between. The CDR3 DNA reads as TGTGCCAGCAGTTTGCAGGGCTCCTACGAGCAGTACTTC. Its protein product is CASSLQGSYEQYF.

The rearrangement uses TRBV30 and TRBJ2-4; maybe TRBD1 (6 bases). The CDR3 is 18 residues long. Germline V gives CDR1 GTSNPN, CDR2 SVGIG (reference sequence). V lost 0 bases and J 0 bases, leaving 18 bases between the germline ends. The CDR3 is CAWSVPRGTLIAKNIQYF. The CDR3 DNA sequence: TGTGCCTGGAGTGTACCAAGGGGGACACTAATAGCCAAAAACATTCAGTACTTC.